Following are 6 T cell receptor beta chains from one sample sequenced in a study of cytotoxic CD8 clonotypes in ibrutinib-treated CLL. TCRdb's copy holds only in-frame clones and misses some; the assay was immunoSEQ multiplex PCR. The sample contains 110,000 to 150,000 clones, 75% to 80% of which appear only once. The source was PBMCs, collected after 24 months of ibrutinib treatment. These receptors were obtained from a human donor with chronic lymphocytic leukemia.

The CDR3 loop reads CASSPGAPPYF. Written as DNA, the CDR3 is TGTGCCAGCTCACCGGGGGCCCCCCCGTATTTT. The chain has TRBV18 and TRBJ2-3, with TRBD1 as a possible D gene (6 bases). The CDR3 runs 11 residues. CDR1 is KGHSH, CDR2 LQKENI, per germline. Trimming shortened V by 3 bases and J by 14 bases, and 12 bases separated the two germline ends.

This chain joins TRBV7-9 and TRBJ2-2; TRBD1 matches 9 bases. CDR3 length: 18 amino acids. Germline CDR1 SEHNR, CDR2 FQNEAQ (reference sequence). Trimming at V came to 5 bases and at J to 0 bases, leaving 10 bases not matched to a gene. The CDR3 DNA sequence: TGTGCCAGCAGCCCCCAGGTCGGACAGGGGCCGAACACCGGGGAGCTGTTTTTT. It is translated as CASSPQVGQGPNTGELFF.

CDR3 residues: CATGTDSSYEQYF. The CDR3 DNA reads TGTGCCACCGGGACGGACAGCTCCTACGAGCAGTACTTC. The rearrangement uses TRBV10-3 and TRBJ2-7; maybe TRBD1 (6 bases). The CDR3 is made up of 13 amino acids. Trimming took off 10 bases at V and 0 bases at J, with 13 bases between the two ends. Per germline, CDR1 ENHRY and CDR2 SYGVKD.

V is TRBV11-3 and J is TRBJ2-3, with D possibly being TRBD1 or TRBD2 (5 bases each). The CDR3 covers 14 residues. Germline-derived CDR1 and CDR2 are SGHNT and YENEEA. Trimming stripped 1 base from V and 2 bases from J, with 7 bases between. The CDR3, as DNA: TGTGCCAGCAGCTTAGGGGACCCCACAGATACGCAGTATTTT. It specifies CASSLGDPTDTQYF.

The chain couples TRBV19 to TRBJ2-7; tentatively, D is TRBD2 (5 bases). This CDR3 has 13 amino acids. Trimming removed 0 bases from V and 3 bases from J, with 6 bases in between. Germline CDR1 LNHDA, CDR2 SQIVND (reference sequence). The CDR3 loop reads CASSIDRDYEQYF. CDR3 nucleotides: TGTGCCAGTAGTATAGACCGGGACTACGAGCAGTACTTC.

J is TRBJ2-6 and V is TRBV30, with D possibly being TRBD1 or TRBD2 (5 bases each). Trimming pared 5 bases from V and 0 bases from J, leaving 11 bases between. The CDR3 consists of 15 residues. Germline CDR1 is GTSNPN and CDR2 is SVGIG (reference sequence). CDR3 residues: CAWARGLSGANVLTF. In DNA, the CDR3 is TGTGCCTGGGCCCGGGGCCTCTCTGGGGCCAACGTCCTGACTTTC.